The TCR beta chain under discussion was sequenced for a study of T-cell reconstitution after alpha-beta-depleted transplantation in children. The CDR3 is made up of 16 amino acids. Trimming shortened V by 6 bases and J by 0 bases, and 12 bases separated the two germline ends. CDR1 is MNHNS and CDR2 is SASEGT in the germline V gene. A TCRbeta library incorporating unique molecular identifiers was prepared. Using its own MiXCR run on the PCR reads, TCRdb lists one record per CDR3 protein. The sample consists of 350,000 to 400,000 distinct CDR3 sequences, just over 20% of them appearing once. Sequencing was performed on PBMCs from the stem cell graft donor, taken from the stem cell graft. This clonotype was sampled from a human donor who donated a stem cell graft to a child with acute myeloid leukemia. The chain employs TRBV6-1 and TRBJ2-6, with D uncertain. DNA for the CDR3: TGTGCCAGCAGCCACGCCGTAAGCTCTGGGGCCAACGTCCTGACTTTC. As protein: CASSHAVSSGANVLTF.